One and the same sample provided the 11 T cell receptor beta chains below, sequenced in a study of T-cell reconstitution after alpha-beta-depleted transplantation in children. Preparation of the TCRbeta library used unique molecular identifiers. TCRdb passed the PCR reads through MiXCR, listing each CDR3 protein once. The table includes fewer than 150,000 distinct CDR3 sequences, roughly 9.7% detected once. The starting material was PBMCs, mostly from graft donor cells, obtained 180 days after TCRalphabeta/CD19-depleted stem cell transplant. These receptors all come from a girl in the first two years of life who had a stem cell transplant for combined immunodeficiency, so the T cells may come from the graft donor.

The chain uses TRBV7-8 and TRBJ2-7; D is possibly TRBD1 or TRBD2 (5 bases each). This CDR3 comprises 16 residues. V gave up 3 bases and J gave up 6 bases, with 21 bases separating them. CDR1 is SGHVS and CDR2 is FQNEAQ in the germline V gene. DNA for the CDR3: TGTGCCAGCAGCTTTTCCCGGGACCCCCACGGGCGCGAGCAGTACTTC. Protein product: CASSFSRDPHGREQYF. Filled out from reference TRBV7-8 and TRBJ2-7, the complete variable domain reads GAGVSQSPRYKVAKRGQDVALRCDPISGHVSLFWYQQALGQGPEFLTYFQNEAQLDKSGLPSDRFFAERPEGSVSTLKIQRTQQEDSAVYLCASSFSRDPHGREQYFGPGTRLTVT.

The V gene is TRBV20-1, the J gene TRBJ2-2, with a tentative D call TRBD2 (6 bases). Germline values: CDR1 DFQATT, CDR2 SNEGSKA (reference sequence). This CDR3 comprises 15 residues. V gave up 3 bases and J gave up 1 base, with 12 bases separating them. CDR3 sequence reads: CSASPSEVNTGELFF. In DNA form, the CDR3 reads TGCAGTGCTAGTCCTAGCGAGGTGAACACCGGGGAGCTGTTTTTT.

This clonotype came up a few times. V gene TRBV7-3 combines with J gene TRBJ2-3; 7 nucleotides match TRBD1. This CDR3 spans 16 amino acids. Germline CDR1 and CDR2: SGHTA and FQGTGA. V trimming: 5 bases; J trimming: 7 bases; junction bases outside the gene matches: 15. The CDR3 sequence: CASSPTGDPLTHTQYF. The DNA of the CDR3 is TGTGCCAGCAGCCCAACAGGGGACCCTCTAACACATACGCAGTATTTT.

This clonotype occurred a few times. The genes are TRBV6-5 and TRBJ2-5; weak D call: TRBD1 (6 bases). Germline V gene sequence: CDR1 MNHEY, CDR2 SVGAGI. This CDR3 spans 17 amino acids. The ends were cut back, 0 bases at V and 4 bases at J, with 18 bases in the middle. CDR3 bases: TGTGCCAGCAGTTACTCGAGAAGTGCAGGGGCGGGAGAGACCCAGTACTTC. Protein sequence: CASSYSRSAGAGETQYF.

This chain connects TRBV4-1 to TRBJ2-1, with TRBD2 as a possible D gene (6 bases). The V end was cut by 2 bases, the J end by 4 bases, with 9 bases between. There are 14 residues in the CDR3. CDR1 MGHRA and CDR2 YSYEKL come from the germline V gene. The CDR3 reads CASSQLAAYNEQFF. CDR3 bases: TGCGCCAGCAGCCAATTAGCGGCTTACAATGAGCAGTTCTTC.

This clonotype was seen a few times. V and J are TRBV21-1 and TRBJ1-1; the D call in the table, TRBD1, was not verified against the DNA. TRBV21-1 counts as a pseudogene. CDR3 length: 18 amino acids. CDR3 nucleotide sequence: TGTGCCAGCAGCAAAGCCCGACAGGTGGAAAATGCGAACACTGAAGCTTTCTTT. Protein: CASSKARQVENANTEAFF.

The chain combines TRBV20-1 with TRBJ2-7; perhaps D is TRBD1 or TRBD2 (5 bases each). CDR1 DFQATT and CDR2 SNEGSKA come from the germline V gene (reference sequence). The CDR3 contains 16 residues. V dropped 3 bases and J dropped 0 bases, with 18 bases sitting between them. The CDR3 is CSASVSRAGSSYEQYF. CDR3 sequence (DNA): TGCAGTGCTAGTGTATCCCGGGCAGGGAGCTCCTACGAGCAGTACTTC.

The chain employs TRBV5-1 and TRBJ1-1, with TRBD1 matching 10 bases. V dropped 4 bases and J dropped 6; count of bases not matched to a gene: 9. The CDR3 length is 15 residues. Germline V gives CDR1 SGHRS, CDR2 YFSETQ. This CDR3 reads CASSPLTGGLSEAFF. CDR3 in DNA: TGCGCCAGCAGCCCACTGACAGGGGGCTTGTCTGAAGCTTTCTTT.

The V and J genes are TRBV12-3 or TRBV12-4 and TRBJ1-2; no clear D. Between the trimmed V and J ends, which lost 4 bases and 4 bases, there was a span of 16 bases. This CDR3 contains 15 residues. The CDR3 DNA reads TGTGCCAGCAGTTCTACCCTACGGGGTGCCTATGGCTACACCTTC. Amino acids: CASSSTLRGAYGYTF.

This clonotype was observed a few times. J is TRBJ2-2 and V is TRBV28, with 13 positions matching TRBD2. The CDR3 loop spans 18 amino acids. V trimming: 5 bases; J trimming: 5 bases; junction bases outside the gene matches: 11. Per the germline V gene, CDR1 is MDHEN and CDR2 is SYDVKM. As DNA, the CDR3 is TGTGCCAGCAGTGACTTAGAAGGACTAGCGGGGGAGACCGGGGAGCTGTTTTTT. This encodes CASSDLEGLAGETGELFF. Full variable domain (outside the CDR3, taken from reference TRBV28 and TRBJ2-2): DVKVTQSSRYLVKRTGEKVFLECVQDMDHENMFWYRQDPGLGLRLIYFSYDVKMKEKGDIPEGYSVSREKKERFSLILESASTNQTSMYLCASSDLEGLAGETGELFFGEGSRLTVL.

The CDR3 DNA reads as TGCAGTGCTAGAGATGTCGGTTTGAGAGCTTTCTTT. It codes for CSARDVGLRAFF. The chain links TRBV20-1 to TRBJ1-1, with D unresolved. This CDR3 has 12 amino acids. V was cut by 0 bases and J by 10 bases, with 12 bases left in between. Germline CDR1 and CDR2: DFQATT and SNEGSKA (reference sequence).